The 6 T cell receptor beta chains listed next were all sequenced from one sample in a study of blood T cell repertoires in COVID-19. This table comes from immunoSEQ multiplex PCR, and its TCRdb copy is limited to in-frame clones, with some not included. The profile shows some 76,000 clones, 82% of them singletons. The sequencing sample was made of peripheral blood. These receptors were obtained from a human donor in a cohort sampled during active COVID-19.

The chain's CDR3 is CASSLGHNQPQHF. CDR3 nucleotides: TGCGCCAGCAGCTTGGGACACAATCAGCCCCAGCATTTT. The rearrangement uses TRBV5-1 and TRBJ1-5; D gene unclear. The CDR3 contains 13 residues. CDR1 and CDR2 (germline): SGHRS, YFSETQ. V lost 0 bases, J lost 3 bases, and 4 bases lay in between.

This clone was recorded once. This chain joins TRBV6-4 and TRBJ1-1, with a weak D call TRBD1 (6 bases). This CDR3 has 13 amino acids. With 5 bases removed from V and 5 bases from J, the gap between germline ends came to 12 bases. Germline CDR1 and CDR2: MRHNA and SNTAGT. This CDR3 reads CASSYRAGTEAFF. The CDR3 DNA follows: TGTGCCAGCAGTTACAGGGCAGGGACTGAAGCTTTCTTT.

This sequence joins TRBV7-2 and TRBJ1-2; 7 nucleotides align to TRBD1. V was pared by 2 bases and J by 3 bases, with 3 bases of the junction left unmatched. Germline V gene data show CDR1 as SGHTA and CDR2 as FQGNSA. The CDR3 is 14 amino acids. In DNA, the CDR3 is TGTGCCAGCAGCTTAAAGCAGGGGGACTATGGCTACACCTTC. Translating gives CASSLKQGDYGYTF.

The V and J genes are TRBV28 and TRBJ1-5; D is uncertain. This CDR3 comprises 13 residues. Germline-derived CDR1 and CDR2 are MDHEN and SYDVKM. Trimming pared 7 bases from V and 0 bases from J, leaving 7 bases between. Here the CDR3 DNA reads TGTGCCAGCATGGTCAGTAGCAATCAGCCCCAGCATTTT. Translation: CASMVSSNQPQHF.

The chain recombines TRBV5-6 with TRBJ1-2; possibly TRBD1 for D (6 bases). Per the germline V gene, CDR1 is SGHDT and CDR2 is YYEEEE. The CDR3 length is 14 residues. Trimming shortened V by 0 bases and J by 3 bases, and 9 bases separated the two germline ends. In nucleotides, the CDR3 is TGTGCCAGCAGCTTGGACAGGGCTCACTATGGCTACACCTTC. This codes for CASSLDRAHYGYTF.

This chain uses TRBV5-6 with TRBJ2-2; 10 bases match TRBD1. Germline V gives CDR1 SGHDT, CDR2 YYEEEE. Trimming removed 4 bases from V and 5 bases from J; junction bases left unmatched: 8. The CDR3 is made up of 16 amino acids. The CDR3 region is CASSPIRTGGTGELFF. In DNA, the CDR3 is TGTGCCAGCAGCCCCATCAGGACAGGGGGTACCGGGGAGCTGTTTTTT.